Presented here are 28 T cell receptor beta chains from one specimen sequenced in a study of blood T cells in healthy people across ages. Then a second PCR, running roughly 7 to 11 cycles, was carried out with a sample-barcoded 5' primer and a J-beta primer mix. From the 5' RACE reads, TCRdb called clonotypes with MiXCR, one entry per CDR3 protein. The table includes approximately 810,000 distinct CDR3 sequences, around 26% detected once. The sequenced sample consisted of blood. Receptor source: an elderly woman in good health.

The chain carries TRBV2 and TRBJ1-1; D gene uncertain. Trimming removed 7 bases from V and 0 bases from J, with 15 bases in between. This CDR3 is built from 15 residues. Per germline, CDR1 SNHLY and CDR2 FYNNEI. Here the CDR3 DNA reads TGTGCCAGCATCCGGGTCACTGGGTTGAACACTGAAGCTTTCTTT. Protein sequence: CASIRVTGLNTEAFF.

V usage is TRBV11-2 and J usage is TRBJ2-5; 11 bases are a match to TRBD2. The CDR3 spans 15 residues. The germline gives CDR1 SGHAT, CDR2 FQNNGV. Germline trimming cut 0 bases from V and 9 bases from J; bases unmatched to any gene: 6. CDR3 nucleotides: TGTGCCAGCAGCTTAGAGACTAGCGGGGTATTGGCCCAGTACTTC. Amino acids: CASSLETSGVLAQYF. The variable domain in full, with the rest retrieved from reference TRBV11-2 and TRBJ2-5, is EAGVAQSPRYKIIEKRQSVAFWCNPISGHATLYWYQQILGQGPKLLIQFQNNGVVDDSQLPKDRFSAERLKGVDSTLKIQPAKLEDSAVYLCASSLETSGVLAQYFGPGTRLLVL.

This clonotype occurred a few times. This chain connects TRBV10-3 to TRBJ1-4; D is ambiguous. The V gene lost 0 bases and the J gene lost 5 bases, with 10 bases spanning the gap. The V gene's germline CDR1 is ENHRY and CDR2 SYGVKD. The CDR3 is made up of 15 amino acids. The CDR3 sequence is CAISESERLNEKLFF. The CDR3 DNA reads TGTGCCATCAGTGAGTCTGAGAGACTGAATGAAAAACTGTTTTTT.

This clonotype was counted at least ten times. V is TRBV5-5 and J is TRBJ2-1; 7 positions agree with TRBD2. The CDR3 extends over 11 amino acids. Germline CDR1 and CDR2: SGHKS and YYEKEE (reference sequence). V lost 7 bases, J lost 9 bases, and 4 bases stayed unmatched. CDR3 nucleotide sequence: TGTGCCAGCGGGAGGGACGTTGAGCAGTTCTTC. Translation: CASGRDVEQFF.

About this clonotype itself: The junction and the germline gene differ at one end; a read error may be behind it. This chain joins TRBV7-9 and TRBJ2-5; D is possibly TRBD2 (5 bases). The CDR3 sequence is 15 residues long. Germline lookup yields CDR1 SEHNR and CDR2 FQNEAQ (reference sequence). The CDR3 loop reads CAGSLGARARETQYF. CDR3 sequence (DNA): TGTGCCGGCAGCTTGGGCGCGAGGGCTCGGGAGACCCAGTACTTC.

This clonotype appeared many times. This chain uses TRBV5-1 with TRBJ2-5; 8 bases match TRBD2. The CDR3 spans 14 residues. The J segment lost 5 bases and the V segment lost 3 bases, leaving 6 bases of the junction unmatched. Germline loops: CDR1 SGHRS, CDR2 YFSETQ. The CDR3 nucleotides read TGCGCCAGCAGCTCCGGGACTAGTGGGGAGACCCAGTACTTC. Residues: CASSSGTSGETQYF.

With respect to this clonotype: With a much larger clone just one base away, this may be a read error. V gene TRBV3-1 combines with J gene TRBJ2-1; perhaps TRBD2 as D (6 bases). The DNA end lines up better with TRBJ2-7; the J call may be wrong. Germline V gene data show CDR1 as LGHDT and CDR2 as YNNKEL (reference sequence). CDR3 length: 14 amino acids. CDR3 nucleotides: TGTGCCAGCAGCCAGGGACTGATGTACAATGAGCAGTACTTC. This translates into CASSQGLMYNEQYF.

The V and J genes are TRBV6-2 or TRBV6-3 and TRBJ1-6, with 8 positions matching TRBD1. J gave up 10 bases and V 2 bases, and 4 bases lay outside the gene matches. CDR3 length equals 14 residues. Germline CDR1 is MNHEY and CDR2 is SVGEGT. The DNA of the CDR3 is TGTGCCAGCAGTTACCTCAGGGGGCGATCACCCCTCCACTTT. Its translation is CASSYLRGRSPLHF.

To note about this clonotype: This sequence may be a read error, since a much larger clone differs from it by one base. The rearrangement uses TRBV7-9 and TRBJ2-5; D is unclear. The CDR3 contains 14 residues. Trimming took 5 bases from V and 9 from J, leaving 19 bases between them. The germline CDR1 and CDR2 sequences are SEHNR and FQNEAQ (reference sequence). CDR3 protein: CASSLSMGFEAQYF. In nucleotides, the CDR3 is TGTGCCAGCAGCCTTAGTATGGGTTTTGAGGCCCAGTACTTC.

Comments on this clonotype: This may be a read error: a much more frequent sequence differs by one nucleotide. The chain couples TRBV20-1 to TRBJ2-1; D possibly corresponds to TRBD1 (6 bases). Germline loops: CDR1 DFQATT, CDR2 SNEGSKA (reference sequence). The CDR3 loop spans 13 amino acids. V dropped 3 bases and J dropped 13 bases, with 19 bases sitting between them. The CDR3 nucleotides are TGCAGTGCTAGGAAGGACAGCCAAGAGACCCAGTTCTTC. Protein: CSARKDSQETQFF.

The genes are TRBV20-1 and TRBJ1-5; D remains ambiguous. Deletions cut 0 bases from V and 7 bases from J, with 16 bases between. This CDR3 is 15 amino acids long. The germline V gene has CDR1 DFQATT and CDR2 SNEGSKA (reference sequence). CDR3 bases: TGCAGTGCTAGAGATGTAGCTGTGCCAAAGCAGCCCCAGCATTTT. This gives the protein CSARDVAVPKQPQHF.

The chain is built from TRBV11-2 and TRBJ2-7, with D perhaps matching TRBD2 (6 bases). V was shortened by 5 bases and J by 6 bases, with 17 bases between the two germline ends. From germline, CDR1 is SGHAT and CDR2 FQNNGV. The CDR3 totals 14 residues. CDR3 sequence reads: CASSPPLVGGEQYF. CDR3 DNA: TGTGCCAGCAGCCCCCCATTGGTGGGGGGCGAGCAGTACTTC.

The chain has TRBV6-5 and TRBJ1-1; 7 bases align to TRBD1. V gave up 0 bases and J gave up 5 bases; unmatched junction bases: 9. CDR1 is MNHEY and CDR2 is SVGAGI in the germline V gene. The CDR3 spans 16 residues. This CDR3 is CASSYSLQGQRTEAFF. CDR3 nucleotides: TGTGCCAGCAGTTACTCGTTACAGGGGCAGCGAACTGAAGCTTTCTTT.

Details on this clonotype: Just one base apart from a much larger clone, this may be a read error. The V call is TRBV2, the J call TRBJ2-6, with 10 bases identical to TRBD1. Germline V lookup: CDR1 SNHLY, CDR2 FYNNEI. This CDR3 is built from 16 residues. The CDR3, as DNA: TGTGCCAGCATAGGAGACAGGGGGCGTGGGGCCAACGTCCCGACTTTC. It translates to CASIGDRGRGANVPTF.

With regard to this clonotype: A read error is possible here, since a much larger clone lies one base away. The chain joins TRBV5-1 to TRBJ2-5; D unclear. Germline lookup yields CDR1 SGHRS and CDR2 YFSETQ. The CDR3 totals 15 residues. In DNA, the CDR3 is TGCGCCAGCAGCTTGGCCGTGGCTAATCAAGAGACCCAGGACTTC. It is translated as CASSLAVANQETQDF.

This clonotype was counted many times. The J gene is TRBJ2-3, the V gene TRBV4-3; tentative D call: TRBD1 (6 bases). Trimming cost V 5 bases and J 4 bases, with 13 bases left between them. Germline V gives CDR1 LGHNA, CDR2 YSLEER. The CDR3 is 14 amino acids. CDR3 region: CASSKQGRADTQYF. As DNA, the CDR3 is TGCGCCAGCAGCAAACAGGGTAGGGCAGATACGCAGTATTTT.

About this clonotype: At one boundary the junction diverges from the germline segment, which might be a read error. The chain links TRBV6-6 to TRBJ2-1; 8 nucleotides agree with TRBD1. CDR1 is MNHNY and CDR2 is SVGAGI in the germline V gene (reference sequence). The CDR3 length is 18 residues. CDR3 in amino acids: CASSYGQGYDSYYNEQFF. The CDR3 nucleotides are TGTGCCAGCAGTTACGGACAGGGTTACGACTCCTACTACAATGAACAGTTCTTC.

The table lists this clonotype with a few counts. The chain couples TRBV4-3 to TRBJ2-7; TRBD2 is a possible D gene (5 bases). Germline assignment: CDR1 LGHNA and CDR2 YSLEER. The CDR3 consists of 15 residues. V was cut by 4 bases and J by 3 bases, with 16 bases left in between. The CDR3 loop reads CASSPEFEGYYEQYF. The DNA of the CDR3 is TGCGCCAGCAGCCCGGAGTTTGAGGGATACTACGAGCAGTACTTC.

This clonotype was recorded many times. The rearrangement links TRBV7-9 to TRBJ2-7; TRBD1 agrees at 8 bases. The germline V gene encodes CDR1 SEHNR and CDR2 FQNEAQ (reference sequence). This CDR3 contains 15 residues. Trimming removed 1 base from V and 3 bases from J; junction bases left unmatched: 5. CDR3 protein: CASSLGQGQSYEQYF. CDR3 DNA sequence: TGTGCCAGCAGCTTAGGACAGGGGCAGAGCTACGAGCAGTACTTC.

The chain carries TRBV6-6 and TRBJ2-1, with D possibly matching TRBD2 (5 bases). CDR3 length: 11 residues. Trimming cost V 7 bases and J 8 bases, with 9 bases left between them. Germline V lookup: CDR1 MNHNY, CDR2 SVGAGI (reference sequence). The CDR3 region is CASTDGDEQFF. CDR3 nucleotides: TGTGCCAGCACCGACGGGGATGAGCAGTTCTTC.

CDR3 in amino acids: CATSGGTGTGIHQPQHF. The DNA of the CDR3 is TGTGCCACCAGCGGAGGGACCGGGACAGGGATTCATCAGCCCCAGCATTTT. The chain employs TRBV15 and TRBJ1-5, with 9 bases identical to TRBD1. The CDR3 totals 17 residues. Germline lookup yields CDR1 LNHNV and CDR2 YYDKDF (reference sequence). The ends lost 5 bases at V and 5 bases at J; junction bases unmatched: 13.

This clonotype was counted ten times or more. The genes are TRBV9 and TRBJ2-5, with TRBD2 identical over 7 bases. The trim removed 3 bases at V and 5 bases at J, leaving 7 bases unmatched. CDR1 is SGDLS, CDR2 YYNGEE, per germline. The CDR3 totals 14 residues. The CDR3 bases are TGTGCCAGCAGCGCGGACGGGGGGAGCGAGACCCAGTACTTC. Protein sequence: CASSADGGSETQYF.

V usage is TRBV5-1 and J usage is TRBJ2-2, with D maybe TRBD2 (5 bases). Trimming took 4 bases from V and 0 from J, leaving 10 bases between them. Germline V gene lookup returns CDR1 SGHRS and CDR2 YFSETQ. The CDR3 contains 15 residues. The CDR3 spells CASSQMGANTGELFF. In DNA form, the CDR3 reads TGCGCCAGCAGCCAGATGGGAGCGAACACCGGGGAGCTGTTTTTT.

This clonotype was picked up many times. V gene TRBV7-2 combines with J gene TRBJ2-5; D uncertain. The V end was cut by 5 bases, the J end by 3 bases, with 19 bases between. This CDR3 contains 16 residues. Per germline, CDR1 SGHTA and CDR2 FQGNSA. DNA for the CDR3: TGTGCCAGCAGCCCCCGGACCCCCGTTGGGGAAGAGACCCAGTACTTC. Translated: CASSPRTPVGEETQYF.

The sample holds a few counts of this clonotype. V is TRBV7-2 and J is TRBJ1-4, with D uncertain. Germline-derived CDR1 and CDR2 are SGHTA and FQGNSA. Trimming shortened V by 5 bases and J by 5 bases, and 9 bases separated the two germline ends. CDR3 length equals 13 residues. The CDR3 DNA sequence: TGTGCCAGCAGCCCCATTCGAAATGAAAAACTGTTTTTT. Amino acid sequence: CASSPIRNEKLFF.

Ten or more counts support this clonotype. The chain has TRBV7-2 and TRBJ2-1; TRBD2 aligns across 9 bases. Germline CDR1 and CDR2: SGHTA and FQGNSA. V dropped 1 base and J dropped 7; count of bases not matched to a gene: 11. This CDR3 is 17 amino acids long. The CDR3 sequence: CASSLVSGGRLGNEQFF. The CDR3 region has the DNA TGTGCCAGCAGCTTAGTTAGCGGGGGAAGGTTAGGTAATGAGCAGTTCTTC.

This clonotype was counted many times. This chain links TRBV12-3 or TRBV12-4 with TRBJ2-7; D gene uncertain. Trimming took 6 bases from V and 4 from J, leaving 4 bases between them. The CDR3 is made up of 10 amino acids. The CDR3 loop is CASRQYEQYF. Written as DNA, the CDR3 is TGTGCCAGCAGACAGTACGAGCAGTACTTC.

The chain has TRBV3-1 and TRBJ1-1; tentative D call: TRBD1 (5 bases). The V gene lost 3 bases and the J gene lost 2 bases, with 13 bases spanning the gap. The CDR3 sequence is 15 residues long. Germline lookup yields CDR1 LGHDT and CDR2 YNNKEL (reference sequence). CDR3 sequence reads: CASSQWDLKNTEAFF. The CDR3 region has the DNA TGTGCCAGCAGCCAGTGGGACTTAAAAAACACTGAAGCTTTCTTT.